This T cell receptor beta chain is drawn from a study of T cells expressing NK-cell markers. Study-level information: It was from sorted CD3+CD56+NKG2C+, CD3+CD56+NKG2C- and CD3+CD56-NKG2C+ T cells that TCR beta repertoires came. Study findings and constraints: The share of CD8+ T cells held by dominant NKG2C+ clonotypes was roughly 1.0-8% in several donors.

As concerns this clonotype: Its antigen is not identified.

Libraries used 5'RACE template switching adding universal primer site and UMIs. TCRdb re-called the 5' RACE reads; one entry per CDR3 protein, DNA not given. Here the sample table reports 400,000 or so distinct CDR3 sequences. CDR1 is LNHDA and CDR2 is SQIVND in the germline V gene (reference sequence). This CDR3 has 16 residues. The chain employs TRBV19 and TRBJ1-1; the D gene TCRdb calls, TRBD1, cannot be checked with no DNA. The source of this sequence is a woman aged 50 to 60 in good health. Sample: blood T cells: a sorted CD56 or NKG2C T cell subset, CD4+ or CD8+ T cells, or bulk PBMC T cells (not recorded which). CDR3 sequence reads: CASLARAHGVNTEAFF.